The clone carrying this T cell receptor beta chain came up many times. The data are from a study of T cells in Graves' hyperthyroidism and ophthalmopathy. The TCR beta CDR3 regions underwent amplification using RNA transcripts as the source. Initially, a first-round RT-PCR of the TCR CDR3 employed the HTBI primer set. TCRdb re-called the multiplex PCR reads through MiXCR, storing one row per CDR3 protein. Of 500,000 to 600,000 distinct CDR3 sequences in the sample, roughly 45% are singletons; the top ten hold about two fifths. This CDR3 comprises 15 residues. The J segment lost 6 bases and the V segment lost 6 bases, leaving 7 bases of the junction unmatched. In germline, CDR1 is MNHEY, CDR2 SVGAGI.

This sequence originates from an adult woman with Graves' disease, either hyperthyroidism or ophthalmopathy (not recorded which). The sequenced sample was peripheral blood or thyroid tissue (not recorded which). This chain uses TRBV6-5 with TRBJ1-6, with 8 bases identical to TRBD1. The CDR3 DNA sequence: TGTGCCAGCAGCCGAGACAGGGGAACTAATTCACCCCTCCACTTT. Amino acids: CASSRDRGTNSPLHF.